The rows below give T cell receptor beta chains drawn from one sample of a study of T cell responses to AZD1222 COVID-19 vaccine. Using immunoSEQ multiplex PCR, the repertoire was profiled, and TCRdb retains in-frame clones only, with some absent. The sample records about 100,000 clones, 70% to 90% being singletons. Sequencing used peripheral blood, obtained 28 days after the second AZD1222 dose. These TCRs come from an adult who received the AZD1222 COVID-19 vaccine. CDR3s include the opening cysteine and the closing phenylalanine or tryptophan. D genes are given only for firm matches. Part of the rows lack a size; the others show once, few, many or a class for expanded clones.

size: .; D: TRBD2; J: TRBJ2-7; V: TRBV27; DNA: TGTGCCAGCAGTTTGGCGACTAGCCGGCTTTACGAGCAGTACTTC; CDR3: CASSLATSRLYEQYF
size: .; D: TRBD1; J: TRBJ1-3; V: TRBV28; DNA: TGTGCCAGCAGTCTACAGGGGACGAGAAACACCATATATTTT; CDR3: CASSLQGTRNTIYF
size: .; D: .; J: TRBJ1-3; V: TRBV19; DNA: TGTGCCAGTAGTATAGATGGGACAAATTCTGGAAACACCATATATTTT; CDR3: CASSIDGTNSGNTIYF
size: .; D: .; J: TRBJ2-7; V: TRBV28; DNA: TGTGCCAGCAGTTTTCCAGGATCCTACGAGCAGTACTTC; CDR3: CASSFPGSYEQYF
size: few; D: .; J: TRBJ2-5; V: TRBV18; DNA: TGTGCCAGCTCACCTTCTACAGGTTTTTCTGGGACCCAGTACTTC; CDR3: CASSPSTGFSGTQYF
size: .; D: TRBD1; J: TRBJ1-2; V: TRBV3-1/TRBV3-2; DNA: TGTGCCAGCAGCCAAGTAGCCCGACAGGGAGTAGGCTACACCTTC; CDR3: CASSQVARQGVGYTF
size: .; D: .; J: TRBJ2-2; V: TRBV6-5; DNA: TGTGCCAGCAGAAACCTAAGGGTCGGGGAGCTGTTTTTT; CDR3: CASRNLRVGELFF
size: .; D: .; J: TRBJ2-3; V: TRBV24-1; DNA: TGTGCCACCAGTGGTTTATCCCGTACTGATGGTAGCACAGATACGCAGTATTTT; CDR3: CATSGLSRTDGSTDTQYF
size: .; D: .; J: TRBJ1-1; V: TRBV30; DNA: TGTGCCTGGACCGAATTGGTCGTGGTTAATGAAGCTTTCTTT; CDR3: CAWTELVVVNEAFF
size: .; D: .; J: TRBJ2-3; V: TRBV2; DNA: TGTGCCAGCAGGGTGGAAGGTGCAGATACGCAGTATTTT; CDR3: CASRVEGADTQYF
size: .; D: .; J: TRBJ1-2; V: TRBV7-9; DNA: TGTGCCAGCAGCTTAGATGGGATCCAAAGTGGACGTAACTATGGCTACACCTTC; CDR3: CASSLDGIQSGRNYGYTF
size: .; D: TRBD2; J: TRBJ2-1; V: TRBV29-1; DNA: TGCAGCACCGGGACTAGCGGGAGTGCTGAGCAGTTCTTC; CDR3: CSTGTSGSAEQFF
size: .; D: .; J: TRBJ2-7; V: TRBV15; DNA: TGTGCCACCAGCAGTAGGATCAGGGGACGTACCTACGAGCAGTACTTC; CDR3: CATSSRIRGRTYEQYF
size: .; D: TRBD1; J: TRBJ2-6; V: TRBV6-4; DNA: TGTGCCAGCAGTGAGTTCACAGGGGGGACGGGGGCCAACGTCCTGACTTTC; CDR3: CASSEFTGGTGANVLTF
size: .; D: .; J: TRBJ1-2; V: TRBV6-5; DNA: TGTGCCAGCAGTCTAGCCCTCGCGGGAAACTATGGCTACACCTTC; CDR3: CASSLALAGNYGYTF
size: .; D: .; J: TRBJ1-3; V: TRBV3-1/TRBV3-2; DNA: TGTGCCAGCAGCCCTCGCGAGGGAAACACCATATATTTT; CDR3: CASSPREGNTIYF
size: .; D: TRBD1; J: TRBJ1-3; V: TRBV4-1; DNA: TGCGCCAGCAGCCAAACCGGGACAGGCTCTGGAAACACCATATATTTT; CDR3: CASSQTGTGSGNTIYF
size: .; D: TRBD1; J: TRBJ2-5; V: TRBV11-3; DNA: TGTGCCAGCAGCAGGAGACAGGGGGGACAAGAGACCCAGTACTTC; CDR3: CASSRRQGGQETQYF
size: .; D: .; J: TRBJ1-5; V: TRBV5-8; DNA: TGTGCCAGCAGTTCGACAGGAGATCAGCCCCAGCATTTT; CDR3: CASSSTGDQPQHF
size: .; D: .; J: TRBJ1-5; V: TRBV2; DNA: TGTGCCAGCACCGGACAGTTGGATAATCAGCCCCAGCATTTT; CDR3: CASTGQLDNQPQHF
size: few; D: TRBD2; J: TRBJ2-7; V: TRBV15; DNA: TGTGCCACCAGCGAACAAGGGAGGGACGAGCAGTACTTC; CDR3: CATSEQGRDEQYF
size: few; D: TRBD2; J: TRBJ2-7; V: TRBV5-1; DNA: TGCGCCAGCAGCCTCGGACTAGCGGGAGGTGGCGAGCAGTACTTC; CDR3: CASSLGLAGGGEQYF
size: few; D: .; J: TRBJ2-1; V: TRBV6-6; DNA: TGTGCCAGCAGTTACGCTAACAATGAGCAGTTCTTC; CDR3: CASSYANNEQFF
size: .; D: .; J: TRBJ2-7; V: TRBV28; DNA: TGTGCCAGCAGTTTAAGTGGCGGAAGGGATTTCCAATACGAGCAGTACTTC; CDR3: CASSLSGGRDFQYEQYF
size: .; D: .; J: TRBJ1-4; V: TRBV14; DNA: TGTGCCAGCAGCCGAGCTGCAACTAATGAAAAACTGTTTTTT; CDR3: CASSRAATNEKLFF
size: .; D: .; J: TRBJ2-7; V: TRBV28; DNA: TGTGCCAGCAGTTTACCCCGGTTATCCTACGAGCAGTACTTC; CDR3: CASSLPRLSYEQYF
size: once; D: TRBD1; J: TRBJ1-1; V: TRBV23-1; DNA: TGCGCCAGCAGTCAATCTTTACAGGGGAACCGAAAAGCTTTCTTT; CDR3: CASSQSLQGNRKAFF
size: .; D: TRBD1; J: TRBJ2-1; V: TRBV20-1; DNA: TGCAGTGCTAGTAGGACAGGGTACAATGAGCAGTTCTTC; CDR3: CSASRTGYNEQFF
size: .; D: .; J: TRBJ1-1; V: TRBV11-2; DNA: TGTGCCAGCAGCTTATGGGTCACTGAAGCTTTCTTT; CDR3: CASSLWVTEAFF
size: .; D: TRBD1; J: TRBJ1-1; V: TRBV19; DNA: TGTGCCAGTAGAAGGGACAGGGGGCATTTGAACACTGAAGCTTTCTTT; CDR3: CASRRDRGHLNTEAFF
size: .; D: .; J: TRBJ1-5; V: TRBV6-5; DNA: TGTGCCAGCAGCTCCACGGGGGGAATTCAGCCCCAGCATTTT; CDR3: CASSSTGGIQPQHF
size: .; D: TRBD1; J: TRBJ1-2; V: TRBV5-1; DNA: TGCGCCAGCAGATCCGGGACAGGAGGATATGGCTACACCTTC; CDR3: CASRSGTGGYGYTF
size: .; D: .; J: TRBJ2-5; V: TRBV28; DNA: TGTGCCAGCAGTTTTTCAGCGCAAGAGACCCAGTACTTC; CDR3: CASSFSAQETQYF
size: .; D: .; J: TRBJ1-4; V: TRBV19; DNA: TGTGCCAGTAGTCGACGGCAGTCTGATGAAAAACTGTTTTTT; CDR3: CASSRRQSDEKLFF
size: .; D: .; J: TRBJ2-2; V: TRBV28; DNA: TGTGCCAGCACCATCTCAGGGGAGAACACCGGGGAGCTGTTTTTT; CDR3: CASTISGENTGELFF
size: .; D: .; J: TRBJ2-3; V: TRBV5-1; DNA: TGCGCCAGCAGAAGGGTGGAAACTGATACGCAGTATTTT; CDR3: CASRRVETDTQYF
size: .; D: .; J: TRBJ1-1; V: TRBV19; DNA: TGTGCCAGTAGTATTTTGGATTCAGGCACTGAAGCTTTCTTT; CDR3: CASSILDSGTEAFF
size: .; D: .; J: TRBJ2-5; V: TRBV7-8; DNA: TGTGCCAGCAGCCTCCGGTTAGCCCAGGAGACCCAGTACTTC; CDR3: CASSLRLAQETQYF
size: .; D: TRBD1; J: TRBJ1-2; V: TRBV4-1; DNA: TGCGCCAGCAGCCAAGCAAAGGGACAGGGGGCTGGAGGCTACACCTTC; CDR3: CASSQAKGQGAGGYTF
size: few; D: .; J: TRBJ1-2; V: TRBV5-4; DNA: TGTGCCAGCAGTTATGGATCCGCGTATGGCTACACCTTC; CDR3: CASSYGSAYGYTF
size: .; D: .; J: TRBJ2-4; V: TRBV19; DNA: TGTGCCAGTAGTATTGGAAGGACTCAAAAAAACATTCAGTACTTC; CDR3: CASSIGRTQKNIQYF
size: .; D: TRBD2; J: TRBJ2-3; V: TRBV30; DNA: TGTGCCTCTACCATCCGGGGGGGAGGGCCGACAGATACGCAGTATTTT; CDR3: CASTIRGGGPTDTQYF
size: .; D: TRBD1; J: TRBJ2-1; V: TRBV5-5; DNA: TGTGCCAGCAGCTTACAGGGGGCGTATAATGAGCAGTTCTTC; CDR3: CASSLQGAYNEQFF
size: .; D: .; J: TRBJ2-7; V: TRBV24-1; DNA: TGTGCCACCAGTGATCCCCCGAAGGACGAGCAGTACTTC; CDR3: CATSDPPKDEQYF
size: .; D: .; J: TRBJ1-6; V: TRBV12-3/TRBV12-4; DNA: TGTGCCAGCAGGCTACGGCAGCGATCACCCCTCCACTTT; CDR3: CASRLRQRSPLHF
size: .; D: .; J: TRBJ2-3; V: TRBV5-1; DNA: TGCGCCAGCAGCTTGCTGGCGGGTTTCACAGATACGCAGTATTTT; CDR3: CASSLLAGFTDTQYF
size: .; D: TRBD2; J: TRBJ2-1; V: TRBV5-1; DNA: TGCGCCAGCAGCTTGTTGGGTAGCGGGACGGGTAATGAGCAGTTCTTC; CDR3: CASSLLGSGTGNEQFF
size: once; D: .; J: TRBJ1-1; V: TRBV18; DNA: TGTGCCAGCTCACCACCGGTAACGGAGGGAGAAAAAGCTTTCTTT; CDR3: CASSPPVTEGEKAFF
size: once; D: .; J: TRBJ2-5; V: TRBV29-1; DNA: TGCAGCGTTGAACAGGGACAAGAGCCCCAGTACTTC; CDR3: CSVEQGQEPQYF
size: once; D: TRBD1; J: TRBJ2-7; V: TRBV7-9; DNA: TGTGTCAGCAGCCCCGGGACAGACTCCTACGAGCAGTACTTC; CDR3: CVSSPGTDSYEQYF
size: .; D: .; J: TRBJ2-7; V: TRBV5-1; DNA: TGCGCCAGCAGCTTGGAATACGAGCAGTACTTC; CDR3: CASSLEYEQYF
size: .; D: .; J: TRBJ2-6; V: TRBV4-1; DNA: TGCGCCAGCAGCCAAGATAATCAGGAGGTTTCTGGGGCCAACGTCCTGACTTTC; CDR3: CASSQDNQEVSGANVLTF
size: .; D: .; J: TRBJ2-1; V: TRBV30; DNA: TGTGCCTGGAAAAAGGGGGGCAATGAGCAGTTCTTC; CDR3: CAWKKGGNEQFF